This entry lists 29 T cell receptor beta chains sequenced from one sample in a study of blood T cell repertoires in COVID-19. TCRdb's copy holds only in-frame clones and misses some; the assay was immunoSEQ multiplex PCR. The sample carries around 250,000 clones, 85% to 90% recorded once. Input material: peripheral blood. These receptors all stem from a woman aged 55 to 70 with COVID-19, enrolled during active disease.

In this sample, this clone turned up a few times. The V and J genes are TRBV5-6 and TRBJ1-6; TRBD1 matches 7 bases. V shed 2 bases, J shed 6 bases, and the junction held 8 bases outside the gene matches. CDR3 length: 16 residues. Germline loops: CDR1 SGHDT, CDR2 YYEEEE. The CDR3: CASSFIGGGGNSPLHF. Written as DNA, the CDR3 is TGTGCCAGCAGCTTTATTGGAGGGGGCGGTAATTCACCCCTCCACTTT.

The CDR3 coding sequence is TGTGCCAGCAGTTACTGGGACAGGGCCTATGGCTACACCTTC. Protein sequence: CASSYWDRAYGYTF. J is TRBJ1-2 and V is TRBV6-5, with 9 bases that match TRBD1. CDR1 MNHEY and CDR2 SVGAGI come from the germline V gene. V shed 1 base, J shed 4 bases, and the junction held 1 base outside the gene matches. The CDR3 sequence is 14 residues long.

The CDR3 sequence is CASSQAGLRNEKLFF. The CDR3, as DNA: TGCGCCAGCAGCCAAGCGGGACTCCGGAATGAAAAACTGTTTTTT. The J gene is TRBJ1-4, the V gene TRBV4-1; D is perhaps TRBD1 (5 bases). There are 15 residues in the CDR3. Germline V lookup: CDR1 MGHRA, CDR2 YSYEKL. Between the trimmed V and J ends, which lost 1 base and 5 bases, there was a span of 11 bases.

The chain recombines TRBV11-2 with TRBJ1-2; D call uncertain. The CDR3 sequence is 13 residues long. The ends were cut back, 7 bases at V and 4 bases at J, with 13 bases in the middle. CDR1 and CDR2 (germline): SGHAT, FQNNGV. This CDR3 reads CASTPPGLYGYTF. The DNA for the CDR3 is TGTGCCAGCACCCCGCCAGGCCTCTATGGCTACACCTTC. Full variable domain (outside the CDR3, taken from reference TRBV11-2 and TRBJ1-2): EAGVAQSPRYKIIEKRQSVAFWCNPISGHATLYWYQQILGQGPKLLIQFQNNGVVDDSQLPKDRFSAERLKGVDSTLKIQPAKLEDSAVYLCASTPPGLYGYTFGSGTRLTVV.

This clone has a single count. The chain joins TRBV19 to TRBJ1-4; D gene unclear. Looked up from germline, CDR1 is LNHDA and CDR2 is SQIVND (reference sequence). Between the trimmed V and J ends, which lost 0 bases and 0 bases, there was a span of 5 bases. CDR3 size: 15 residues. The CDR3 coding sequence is TGTGCCAGTAGTATAGACCGAGCAACTAATGAAAAACTGTTTTTT. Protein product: CASSIDRATNEKLFF. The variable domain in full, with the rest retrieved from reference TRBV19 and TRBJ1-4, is DGGITQSPKYLFRKEGQNVTLSCEQNLNHDAMYWYRQDPGQGLRLIYYSQIVNDFQKGDIAEGYSVSREKKESFPLTVTSAQKNPTAFYLCASSIDRATNEKLFFGSGTQLSVL.

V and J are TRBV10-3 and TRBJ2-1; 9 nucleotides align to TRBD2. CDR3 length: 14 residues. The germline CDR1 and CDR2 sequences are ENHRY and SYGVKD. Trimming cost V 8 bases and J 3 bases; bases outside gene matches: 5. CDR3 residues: CAIGGSGGYNEQFF. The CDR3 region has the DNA TGTGCCATCGGGGGTAGCGGGGGCTACAATGAGCAGTTCTTC.

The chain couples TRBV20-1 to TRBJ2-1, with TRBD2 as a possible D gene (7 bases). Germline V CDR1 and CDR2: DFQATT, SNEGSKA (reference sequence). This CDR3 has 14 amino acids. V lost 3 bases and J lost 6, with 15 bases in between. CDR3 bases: TGCAGTGCTAGTTTTCCCGGGGGGCCCAATGAGCAGTTCTTC. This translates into CSASFPGGPNEQFF.

CDR3 DNA sequence: TGTGCCAGCTCACGAGACGGACAGGCCGTTGGTGCTAACTATGGCTACACCTTC. It codes for CASSRDGQAVGANYGYTF. The chain recombines TRBV18 with TRBJ1-2, with 7 positions matching TRBD1. With 4 bases clipped from V and 0 bases from J, the junction kept 14 bases outside the gene matches. CDR3 length: 18 amino acids. Germline V CDR1 and CDR2: KGHSH, LQKENI.

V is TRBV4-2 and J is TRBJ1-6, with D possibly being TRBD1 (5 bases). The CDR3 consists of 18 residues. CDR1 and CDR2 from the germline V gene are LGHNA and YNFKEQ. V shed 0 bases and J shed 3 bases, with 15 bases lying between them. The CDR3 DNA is TGTGCCAGCAGCCAAGATTTGGCAGGGAAATACTATAATTCACCCCTCCACTTT. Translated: CASSQDLAGKYYNSPLHF.

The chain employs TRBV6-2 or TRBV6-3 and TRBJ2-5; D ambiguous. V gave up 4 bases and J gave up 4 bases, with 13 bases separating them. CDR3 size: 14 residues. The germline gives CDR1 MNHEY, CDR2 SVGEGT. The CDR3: CASSWASTPETQYF. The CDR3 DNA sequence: TGTGCCAGCAGTTGGGCCTCAACCCCAGAGACCCAGTACTTC.

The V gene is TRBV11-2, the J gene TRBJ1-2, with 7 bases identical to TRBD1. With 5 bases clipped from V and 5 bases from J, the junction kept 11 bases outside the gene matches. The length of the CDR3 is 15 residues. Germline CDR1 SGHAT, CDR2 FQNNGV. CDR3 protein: CASSPTEGRGYGYTF. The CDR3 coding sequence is TGTGCCAGCAGCCCCACCGAGGGCAGGGGGTATGGCTACACCTTC.

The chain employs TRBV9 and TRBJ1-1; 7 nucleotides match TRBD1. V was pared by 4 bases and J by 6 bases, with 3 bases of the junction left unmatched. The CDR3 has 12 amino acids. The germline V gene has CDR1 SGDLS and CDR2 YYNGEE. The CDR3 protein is CASSSQGAEAFF. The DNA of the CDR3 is TGTGCCAGCAGCTCCCAGGGGGCTGAAGCTTTCTTT. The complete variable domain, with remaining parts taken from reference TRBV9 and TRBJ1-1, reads DSGVTQTPKHLITATGQRVTLRCSPRSGDLSVYWYQQSLDQGLQFLIQYYNGEERAKGNILERFSAQQFPDLHSELNLSSLELGDSALYFCASSSQGAEAFFGQGTRLTVV.

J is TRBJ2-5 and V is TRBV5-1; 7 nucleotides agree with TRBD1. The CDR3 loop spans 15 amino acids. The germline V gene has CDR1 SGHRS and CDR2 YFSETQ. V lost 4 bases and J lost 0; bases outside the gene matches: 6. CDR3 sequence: CASSGTAPYQETQYF. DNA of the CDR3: TGCGCCAGCAGCGGGACAGCACCATACCAAGAGACCCAGTACTTC.

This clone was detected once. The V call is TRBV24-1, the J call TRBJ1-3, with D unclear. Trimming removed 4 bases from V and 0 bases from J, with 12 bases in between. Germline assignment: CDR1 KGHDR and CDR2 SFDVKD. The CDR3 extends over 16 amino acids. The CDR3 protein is CATSDPDTRSGNTIYF. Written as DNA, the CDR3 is TGTGCCACCAGTGACCCCGACACCCGCTCTGGAAACACCATATATTTT.

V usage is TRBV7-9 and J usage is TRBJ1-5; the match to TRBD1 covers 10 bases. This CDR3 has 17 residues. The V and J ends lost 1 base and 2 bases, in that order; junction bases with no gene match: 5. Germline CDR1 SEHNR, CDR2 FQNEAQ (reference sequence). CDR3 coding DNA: TGTGCCAGCAGCTTAGGCGTGACAGGGGGCCGCAATCAGCCCCAGCATTTT. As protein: CASSLGVTGGRNQPQHF.

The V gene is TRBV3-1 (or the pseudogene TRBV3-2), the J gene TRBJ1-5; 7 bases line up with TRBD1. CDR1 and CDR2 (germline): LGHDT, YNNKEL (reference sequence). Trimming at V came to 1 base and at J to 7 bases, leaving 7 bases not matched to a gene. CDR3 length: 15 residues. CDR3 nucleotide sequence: TGTGCCAGCAGCCAAGCTCAGGGGGTCCGGCAGCCCCAGCATTTT. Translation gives CASSQAQGVRQPQHF.

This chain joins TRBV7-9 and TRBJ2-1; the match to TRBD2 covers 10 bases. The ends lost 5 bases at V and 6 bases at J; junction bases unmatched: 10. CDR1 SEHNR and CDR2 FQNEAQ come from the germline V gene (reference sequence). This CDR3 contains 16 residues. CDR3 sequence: CASSPPPLAGVNEQFF. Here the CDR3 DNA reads TGTGCCAGCAGCCCCCCCCCGCTAGCGGGGGTCAATGAGCAGTTCTTC.

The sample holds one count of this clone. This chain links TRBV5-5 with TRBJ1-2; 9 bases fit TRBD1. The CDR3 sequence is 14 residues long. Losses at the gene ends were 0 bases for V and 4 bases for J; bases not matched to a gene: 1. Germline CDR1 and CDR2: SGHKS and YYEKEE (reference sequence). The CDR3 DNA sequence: TGTGCCAGCAGCTTGGGGACAGGGGCCTATGGCTACACCTTC. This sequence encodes CASSLGTGAYGYTF.

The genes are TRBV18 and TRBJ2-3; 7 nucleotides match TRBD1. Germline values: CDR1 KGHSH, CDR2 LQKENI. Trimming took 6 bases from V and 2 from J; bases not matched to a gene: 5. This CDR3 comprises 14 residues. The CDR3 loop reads CASSPGQLTDTQYF. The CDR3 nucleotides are TGTGCCAGCTCGCCGGGACAGCTCACAGATACGCAGTATTTT.

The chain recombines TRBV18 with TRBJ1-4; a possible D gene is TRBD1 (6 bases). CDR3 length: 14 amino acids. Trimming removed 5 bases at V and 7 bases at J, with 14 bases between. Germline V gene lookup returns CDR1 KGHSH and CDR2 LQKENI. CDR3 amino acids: CASSSGSRGEKLFF. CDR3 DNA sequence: TGTGCCAGCTCATCCGGGTCCAGGGGTGAAAAACTGTTTTTT.

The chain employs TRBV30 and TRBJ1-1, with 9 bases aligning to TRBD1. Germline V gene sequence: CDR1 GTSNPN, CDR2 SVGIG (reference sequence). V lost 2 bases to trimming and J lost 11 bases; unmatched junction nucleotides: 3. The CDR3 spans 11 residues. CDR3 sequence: CAWSRTGEAFF. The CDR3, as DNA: TGTGCCTGGAGTAGGACAGGGGAGGCTTTCTTT.

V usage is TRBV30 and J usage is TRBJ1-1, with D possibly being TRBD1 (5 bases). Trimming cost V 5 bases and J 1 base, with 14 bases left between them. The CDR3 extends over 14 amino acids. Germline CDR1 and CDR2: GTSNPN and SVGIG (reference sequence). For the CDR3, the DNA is TGTGCCTGGGTTAGAGACAGAACGAACACTGAAGCTTTCTTT. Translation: CAWVRDRTNTEAFF.

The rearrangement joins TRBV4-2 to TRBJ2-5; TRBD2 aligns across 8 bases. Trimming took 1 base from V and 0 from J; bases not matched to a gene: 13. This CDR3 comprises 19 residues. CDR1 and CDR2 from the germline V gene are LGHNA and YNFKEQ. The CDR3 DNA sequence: TGTGCCAGCAGCCAAGGTACGCGGGGGGACCTGAACTACCAAGAGACCCAGTACTTC. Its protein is CASSQGTRGDLNYQETQYF.

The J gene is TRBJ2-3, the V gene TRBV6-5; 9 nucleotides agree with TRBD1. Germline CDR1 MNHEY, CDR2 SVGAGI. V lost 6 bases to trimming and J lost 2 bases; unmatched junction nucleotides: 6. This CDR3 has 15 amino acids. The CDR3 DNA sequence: TGTGCCAGCAGCCATGGACAGGGGAACACAGATACGCAGTATTTT. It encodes CASSHGQGNTDTQYF.

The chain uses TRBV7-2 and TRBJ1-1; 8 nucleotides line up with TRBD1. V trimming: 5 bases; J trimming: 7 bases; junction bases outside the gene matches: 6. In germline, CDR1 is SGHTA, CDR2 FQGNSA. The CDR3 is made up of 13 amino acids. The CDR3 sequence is CASSRQGLFEAFF. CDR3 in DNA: TGTGCCAGCAGCAGACAGGGGTTGTTTGAAGCTTTCTTT.

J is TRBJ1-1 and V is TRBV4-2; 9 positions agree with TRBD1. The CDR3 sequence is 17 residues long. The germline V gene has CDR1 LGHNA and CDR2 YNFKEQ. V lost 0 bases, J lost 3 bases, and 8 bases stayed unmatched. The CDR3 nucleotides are TGTGCCAGCAGCCAAGATATAGGACAGGGGTGGTACACTGAAGCTTTCTTT. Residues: CASSQDIGQGWYTEAFF.

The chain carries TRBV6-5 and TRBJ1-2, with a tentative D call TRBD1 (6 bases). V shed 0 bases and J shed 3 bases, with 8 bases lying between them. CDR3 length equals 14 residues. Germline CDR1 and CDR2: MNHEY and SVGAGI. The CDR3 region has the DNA TGTGCCAGCAGTTACTCTTACAGGGACTATGGCTACACCTTC. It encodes CASSYSYRDYGYTF.

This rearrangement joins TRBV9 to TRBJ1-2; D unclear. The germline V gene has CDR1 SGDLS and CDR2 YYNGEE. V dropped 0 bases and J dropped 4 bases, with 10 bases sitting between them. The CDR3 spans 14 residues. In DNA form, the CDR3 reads TGTGCCAGCAGCGTAGGTGAGGGCCCCTATGGCTACACCTTC. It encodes CASSVGEGPYGYTF.

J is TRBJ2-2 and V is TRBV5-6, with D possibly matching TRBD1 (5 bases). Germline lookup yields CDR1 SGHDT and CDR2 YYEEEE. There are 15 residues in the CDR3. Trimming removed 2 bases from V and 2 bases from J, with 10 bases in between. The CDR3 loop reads CASSFDSRNTGELFF. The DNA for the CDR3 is TGTGCCAGCAGCTTTGACAGTCGAAACACCGGGGAGCTGTTTTTT.